This is a list of T cell receptor beta chains from one sample in a study of cytomegalovirus exposure and HLA in healthy donors. The method was immunoSEQ multiplex PCR; TCRdb's version includes in-frame clones alone and lacks a portion of them. The table includes roughly 190,000 clones, roughly 80% detected once. The specimen sequenced was PBMCs. These receptors originate from a woman aged 30 to 39 in good health and CMV-seropositive. Both conserved end residues are part of each CDR3. The order of the fields is CDR3 protein, CDR3 DNA, D gene, V gene, J gene, clone size. A D gene is named only where the DNA matches it firmly. Some rows mark clone size as missing; the rest say once, few, many or name a class of expanded clone.

CDR3: CASTPTSGAYNEQFF
DNA: TGTGCCAGCACCCCAACTAGCGGGGCTTACAATGAGCAGTTCTTC
D: TRBD2
V: TRBV6-4
J: TRBJ2-1
size: NA

CDR3: CASSPQGYTEAFF
DNA: TGTGCCAGCAGCCCTCAGGGGTACACTGAAGCTTTCTTT
D: NA
V: TRBV11-1
J: TRBJ1-1
size: few

CDR3: CASSLVGQGSYEQYF
DNA: TGTGCCAGCAGCTTAGTAGGGCAGGGGTCCTACGAGCAGTACTTC
D: NA
V: TRBV11-2
J: TRBJ2-7
size: NA

CDR3: CASSVTGATDTQYF
DNA: TGTGCCAGCAGCGTGACAGGGGCAACAGATACGCAGTATTTT
D: TRBD1
V: TRBV5-4
J: TRBJ2-3
size: NA

CDR3: CAISGAYEQYF
DNA: TGTGCCATCAGTGGAGCCTACGAGCAGTACTTC
D: NA
V: TRBV10-3
J: TRBJ2-7
size: few

CDR3: CASSFSGLDTEAFF
DNA: TGCGCCAGCAGCTTTAGCGGGCTGGATACTGAAGCTTTCTTT
D: NA
V: TRBV5-1
J: TRBJ1-1
size: NA

CDR3: CASSERGNTEAFF
DNA: TGCGCCAGCAGTGAAAGGGGGAACACTGAAGCTTTCTTT
D: NA
V: TRBV10-2
J: TRBJ1-1
size: NA

CDR3: CASSRGTSAYEQYF
DNA: TGTGCCAGCAGCCGCGGGACTAGCGCCTACGAGCAGTACTTC
D: TRBD2
V: TRBV7-2
J: TRBJ2-7
size: NA

CDR3: CSVARAAGTGETQYF
DNA: TGCAGCGTTGCCCGTGCCGCGGGAACGGGAGAGACCCAGTACTTC
D: NA
V: TRBV29-1
J: TRBJ2-5
size: NA

CDR3: CASSLPAGRAYGYTF
DNA: TGTGCCAGCAGTTTACCGGCAGGGAGGGCCTATGGCTACACCTTC
D: NA
V: TRBV27
J: TRBJ1-2
size: NA

CDR3: CASSLVATGISHEQYF
DNA: TGTGCCAGCAGCTTAGTAGCCACAGGGATTTCCCACGAGCAGTACTTC
D: NA
V: TRBV7-6
J: TRBJ2-7
size: NA

CDR3: CASSSEGWGQPDPNTEAFF
DNA: TGTGCCAGCAGCTCCGAGGGATGGGGACAGCCCGACCCGAACACTGAAGCTTTCTTT
D: TRBD1
V: TRBV5-4
J: TRBJ1-1
size: NA

CDR3: CASRGDRGNDEQFF
DNA: TGTGCCAGCAGGGGAGACAGGGGGAACGATGAGCAGTTCTTC
D: TRBD1
V: TRBV27
J: TRBJ2-1
size: NA

CDR3: CASSPRGGTSGNEQFF
DNA: TGTGCCAGCAGTCCCCGGGGGGGGACTAGCGGCAATGAGCAGTTCTTC
D: TRBD2
V: TRBV6-4
J: TRBJ2-1
size: NA

CDR3: CASSRGQGRTGANVLTF
DNA: TGTGCCAGCAGTAGGGGACAGGGGAGAACCGGGGCCAACGTCCTGACTTTC
D: TRBD1
V: TRBV2
J: TRBJ2-6
size: NA

CDR3: CASSLDQISNQPQHF
DNA: TGTGCCAGCAGCTTAGACCAGATTAGCAATCAGCCCCAGCATTTT
D: NA
V: TRBV11-2
J: TRBJ1-5
size: few

CDR3: CASSQGQGASYEQYF
DNA: TGCGCCAGCAGCCAAGGACAGGGGGCTTCCTACGAGCAGTACTTC
D: TRBD1
V: TRBV4-1
J: TRBJ2-7
size: NA

CDR3: CASSSLKTTVEQFF
DNA: TGCGCCAGCAGCTCGTTAAAGACTACCGTTGAGCAGTTCTTC
D: NA
V: TRBV5-1
J: TRBJ2-1
size: NA

CDR3: CASSLIQGNYGYTF
DNA: TGTGCCAGCAGCTTGATACAGGGGAACTATGGCTACACCTTC
D: TRBD1
V: TRBV5-4
J: TRBJ1-2
size: few

CDR3: CASSLDSSGRPYNEQFF
DNA: TGTGCCAGCAGCTTAGACTCTAGCGGGAGACCTTACAATGAGCAGTTCTTC
D: TRBD2
V: TRBV11-2
J: TRBJ2-1
size: NA

CDR3: CASSPSTGGYEQYF
DNA: TGTGCCAGCAGTCCGAGTACAGGGGGCTACGAGCAGTACTTC
D: TRBD1
V: TRBV6-6
J: TRBJ2-7
size: NA

CDR3: CSVAGTSNADTQYF
DNA: TGCAGCGTCGCCGGGACTAGCAATGCAGATACGCAGTATTTT
D: TRBD2
V: TRBV29-1
J: TRBJ2-3
size: few

CDR3: CASRLTSGRAVEQFF
DNA: TGTGCCAGCAGACTCACTAGCGGGAGGGCCGTTGAGCAGTTCTTC
D: TRBD2
V: TRBV7-6
J: TRBJ2-1
size: NA

CDR3: CASSRAGAYEQYF
DNA: TGTGCCAGCAGCCGAGCGGGGGCCTACGAGCAGTACTTC
D: TRBD2
V: TRBV27
J: TRBJ2-7
size: NA

CDR3: CASRTGLAVIYEQYF
DNA: TGTGCCAGCAGAACTGGACTAGCGGTAATCTACGAGCAGTACTTC
D: TRBD2
V: TRBV27
J: TRBJ2-7
size: NA

CDR3: CASSDTGTARQAFF
DNA: TGTGCCAGCAGTGATACCGGGACAGCTAGACAAGCTTTCTTT
D: TRBD1
V: TRBV6-5
J: TRBJ1-1
size: NA

CDR3: CASSDPRLAPNYEQYF
DNA: TGTGCCAGCAGTGACCCCCGACTAGCGCCGAACTACGAGCAGTACTTC
D: TRBD2
V: TRBV25-1
J: TRBJ2-7
size: NA

CDR3: CASIAGQETQYF
DNA: TGCGCCAGCATAGCGGGACAAGAGACCCAGTACTTC
D: TRBD2
V: TRBV10-1
J: TRBJ2-5
size: NA

CDR3: CASSSWGRGHGANVLTF
DNA: TGTGCCAGCAGCTCCTGGGGCAGGGGGCACGGGGCCAACGTCCTGACTTTC
D: TRBD1
V: TRBV5-4
J: TRBJ2-6
size: NA

CDR3: CASSLAYLRDRGRVNTEAFF
DNA: TGCGCCAGCAGCTTGGCCTATTTAAGGGACAGGGGTAGGGTGAACACTGAAGCTTTCTTT
D: TRBD1
V: TRBV5-1
J: TRBJ1-1
size: NA

CDR3: CASSRDRTYGYTF
DNA: TGTGCCAGCAGTCGGGACAGGACTTATGGCTACACCTTC
D: TRBD1
V: TRBV6-1
J: TRBJ1-2
size: NA

CDR3: CASSYAQGSYEQYF
DNA: TGTGCCAGCAGCTACGCGCAGGGATCCTACGAGCAGTACTTC
D: NA
V: TRBV6-4
J: TRBJ2-7
size: NA

CDR3: CASTGQLTKTQYF
DNA: TGTGCCAGCACCGGACAGTTAACGAAGACCCAGTACTTC
D: NA
V: TRBV6-5
J: TRBJ2-5
size: NA

CDR3: CASSLETTGTDTQYF
DNA: TGCGCCAGCAGCTTGGAAACTACGGGGACAGATACGCAGTATTTT
D: NA
V: TRBV5-1
J: TRBJ2-3
size: NA

CDR3: CASSASGSGYNEQFF
DNA: TGTGCCAGCAGCGCAAGCGGGAGTGGCTACAATGAGCAGTTCTTC
D: TRBD2
V: TRBV9
J: TRBJ2-1
size: NA

CDR3: CVSSRRDSSNQPQHF
DNA: TGTGTCAGTAGCCGGCGGGACAGTAGCAATCAGCCCCAGCATTTT
D: TRBD1
V: TRBV19
J: TRBJ1-5
size: NA

CDR3: CASTFLGQNTQYF
DNA: TGTGCCAGCACTTTCTTGGGACAGAATACGCAGTATTTT
D: TRBD1
V: TRBV27
J: TRBJ2-3
size: NA

CDR3: CASSIEGTSGRAWGSYNEQFF
DNA: TGTGCCAGTAGTATAGAGGGGACTAGCGGGAGGGCCTGGGGCTCCTACAATGAGCAGTTCTTC
D: TRBD2
V: TRBV19
J: TRBJ2-1
size: NA

CDR3: CASSGQGYTEAFF
DNA: TGTGCCAGTTCAGGACAGGGTTACACTGAAGCTTTCTTT
D: TRBD1
V: TRBV14
J: TRBJ1-1
size: NA

CDR3: CASSLSSLDSSQYF
DNA: TGTGCCAGCAGCTTATCTTCTCTGGACAGCTCCCAGTACTTC
D: NA
V: TRBV7-7
J: TRBJ2-5
size: NA

CDR3: CASSVTAGSTNEKLFF
DNA: TGTGCCAGCAGTGTGACTGCAGGGTCAACTAATGAAAAACTGTTTTTT
D: NA
V: TRBV6-1
J: TRBJ1-4
size: NA

CDR3: CASNPGLAGSEQFF
DNA: TGTGCCAGCAATCCGGGACTAGCGGGAAGTGAGCAGTTCTTC
D: TRBD2
V: TRBV6-1
J: TRBJ2-1
size: NA

CDR3: CASSLGGQWTSEQYF
DNA: TGCGCCAGCAGCTTGGGTGGACAGTGGACGAGCGAGCAGTACTTC
D: NA
V: TRBV5-1
J: TRBJ2-7
size: NA

CDR3: CASSALRGAGDTQYF
DNA: TGTGCCAGCAGCGCCCTTCGGGGGGCGGGAGATACGCAGTATTTT
D: NA
V: TRBV9
J: TRBJ2-3
size: NA

CDR3: CASSPPQLRGRNEQFF
DNA: TGTGCCAGCTCACCACCTCAACTTAGGGGTCGCAATGAGCAGTTCTTC
D: NA
V: TRBV18
J: TRBJ2-1
size: NA

CDR3: CASSYGETQYF
DNA: TGTGCCAGCAGTTACGGAGAGACCCAGTACTTC
D: NA
V: TRBV6-1
J: TRBJ2-5
size: NA

CDR3: CASRIQSTGGFLYGYTF
DNA: TGCGCCAGCAGAATACAATCGACAGGGGGCTTTCTCTATGGCTACACCTTC
D: TRBD1
V: TRBV5-1
J: TRBJ1-2
size: NA